This T cell receptor (beta chain) was retrieved from a study of cytomegalovirus exposure and HLA in healthy donors (dated by TCRdb to 2015 to 2018). Background for the entire study: An earlier analysis of roughly 570 of the donors reported approximately 260 Gb of sequence data and about 120 million unique TCR beta sequences obtained from approximately 180 million T cells. An early release covering 550 to 700 HLA-typed donors comprised approximately 300 gigabases of sequencing data and tens of millions of unique TCR sequences. Of the 398 genotyped donors, roughly 85% fell in the genetic ancestry cluster associated with self-reported Caucasian donors. The study aimed to test whether cataloging public T cell receptors could reveal signatures of past pathogen exposure. The study profiled the T cell repertoires of some 610 subjects by immunosequencing and related them to cytomegalovirus serostatus. Along with the approximately 700-subject first cohort, a separate validation cohort of more than 90 different subjects was used. To predict cytomegalovirus infection status, the study combined high-throughput TCR immunosequencing, statistical association of individual TCRs with disease status, and machine learning. A later analysis re-analyzed previously published TCR beta repertoires from roughly 600 donors and added high-resolution HLA genotyping to study TCR occurrence patterns. In the later analysis, no new phenotypic data were used to find candidate immune exposures; instead, reliance was placed on TCR beta sequences and their occurrence across donors. An earlier analysis of more than 450 of the donors used high-throughput TCR beta sequencing to judge whether each TCR beta V gene segment behaved as functional or pseudogenic. Alongside the repertoire data, information on donor age, sex, ethnicity and CMV serostatus was compiled. A later genetic analysis used genome-wide SNP genotypes for about 65% of the 666 donors, treating that subset as a discovery cohort. All discovery cohort repertoires had been generated on a single sequencing platform. HLA typing included class I and class II loci at four-digit resolution. The number of donors typed differed by locus, with roughly 629-640 for A, B, C, DRB1 and DQB1, roughly 520 for DQA1, approximately 580 for DPA1, and 450 to 480 for DPB1. Several DR-DQ haplotypes were treated as single units for association and clustering because of strong linkage in the cohort. Among 300 to 500 genotyped donors of the cohort, an average of roughly 230,000 unique TCR beta nucleotide sequences was sequenced per donor, of which approximately 18% were non-productive. Study-wide findings and limitations: Three of the identified cytomegalovirus-associated TCR beta chains were confirmed in vitro to be specific for cytomegalovirus antigens. In both the original and validation cohorts, the classifier was reported to diagnose cytomegalovirus status with high specificity and sensitivity. Several of the top co-occurrence clusters appeared to be linked to parvovirus B19, influenza, CMV and Epstein-Barr virus, according to a later analysis. A later analysis associated about 16,000 TCR beta sequences with specific HLA alleles at a false discovery rate of 0.05. Because HLA typing was missing for some donors at each locus, association tests included only the typed subset. Because counts were too low, more than 15 rarely observed V segments, including chromosome 9 orphons, were excluded from the earlier analysis of 587 of the donors. This cohort had only TCR beta chains sequenced, and the lack of alpha or paired-chain data limited which features could be detected. Presence/absence analyses assumed roughly uniform sequencing depth across donors, an assumption that may not hold. When HLA alleles, especially DR and DQ, strongly co-occurred, attributing TCR associations to individual alleles was difficult. Because the 87-base-pair reads could not distinguish some IMGT-functional V segments, including TRBV6-2 and TRBV6-3, those segments were excluded. According to the authors, the approach could potentially be generalized to other disease states and immunological phenotypes. CMV serostatus was the only immune exposure information available for the cohort. A later analysis found that most CMV-associated TCR beta chains appeared HLA-restricted, with HLA associations seemingly driven largely by CMV exposure. Most TCR sequences were seen in very few donors, while some public TCRs were found in many individuals. A cluster of highly shared sequence variants was judged likely to be a technical artifact of the sequencing pipeline. In a later analysis, HLA-associated TCR beta chains were found to be more clonally expanded and to have lower generation probabilities than equally common non-associated chains. A later genetic analysis reported fewer N-insertions in productive TCRs among donors in an Asian-associated ancestry cluster than the approximately 700-donor mean. A further reported finding was that TCR beta sequences accurately predicted the HLA-A and HLA-B alleles for most subjects in the first cohort. A total of fewer than 200 TCR beta chains were listed by the study as associated with cytomegalovirus. Linkage disequilibrium might explain the correlated functional status among segregating V segments, but an unknown experimental factor could not be ruled out. According to a later analysis, TCR association rates differed among HLA loci, with DRB1 alleles showing the most associated TCRs and HLA-C alleles showing the fewest. In a later genetic analysis, a missense DCLRE1C variant was associated with V-gene and J-gene trimming of TCR beta chains, and the association was replicated in an independent cohort. Broadly in line with IMGT annotations, most TCR beta V segments showed up in productive rearrangements about 87% or about 30% of the time in an earlier analysis of several hundred of the donors.

Libraries were prepared through the immunoSEQ multiplex PCR assay. For the multiplex PCR, a mixture combining 60 forward primers for TCR Vbeta segments and 13 reverse primers for TCR Jbeta segments was used. The CDR3 region of rearranged TCR beta genes was amplified from genomic DNA by a multiplex PCR assay. On the Illumina HiSeq System, the amplified TCR beta libraries were sequenced as 87-base-pair reads. Processing in the source paper ran as follows. A later analysis counted 65 million to 90 million unique TCR beta chains across the 550 to 700 repertoires, and approximately 11 million of these chains were shared by at least two donors. Raw reads were error-corrected and collapsed into unique sequences with a nearest-neighbor algorithm that merged closely related sequences to remove PCR and sequencing errors. V, D and J gene segments were assigned by aligning CDR3 sequences to IMGT reference sequences. For a sequence to be retained, at least a six-nucleotide match to both a V gene segment and a J gene segment was required. A rearrangement was called productive if the CDR3 had no stop codons and remained in frame with V and J, and every other rearrangement was called non-productive. Following IMGT convention, CDR3 was defined as the stretch from the second conserved V-encoded cysteine up to the conserved J-encoded phenylalanine. The earlier analysis of a few hundred of the donors excluded any sequence lacking an unambiguous match to a single V gene segment. An earlier analysis of almost 600 of the donors classified V segments as functional when productive rearrangements were above 56.7% and as segregating when the standard deviation between donors was above 5%. To diagnose cytomegalovirus status from the catalog of TCR beta chain sequences, a statistical classification framework was built. V and J gene assignment, in a later analysis, came from comparing TCR nucleotide sequences with IMGT/GENE-DB human TR gene sequences. A later analysis assigned CDR3 sequences and most-parsimonious VDJ recombination scenarios with the TCRdist pipeline. In a later analysis, each TCR beta chain was defined by its CDR3 amino acid sequence together with its V-gene family, and reads without a unique V-gene family were excluded. A later analysis removed 500 to 600 highly shared, low-generation-probability nucleotide sequences to deal with suspected cross-contamination and a sequencing artifact. In a later analysis, a clonal expansion index for each public chain was calculated from normalized within-repertoire ranks of inferred template counts. A later analysis computed generation probabilities with a VDJ recombination model fitted to out-of-frame rearrangements, and checked the results against IGoR. In a later analysis, hypergeometric tests were used to score TCR-TCR, TCR-HLA and TCR-CMV co-occurrence, with a repertoire-size bias correction applied to TCR pairs. In a later analysis, false discovery rates were estimated by permuting HLA or CMV assignments 20 times. In a later analysis, co-occurring TCRs were grouped using DBSCAN, and TCRdist sequence similarity was added for clustering within HLA-allele-positive subsets. Co-occurrence clustering excluded repertoires with fewer than 30,000 or more than 120,000 public chains, plus five with anomalous nucleotide sharing. The clones in this table, taken by TCRdb from immuneACCESS, are in-frame only. Not every clone is retained; where verified, under half of the shortfall comes from an unresolved V gene, and the cause of the rest is unknown. V, J and clone size reflect that table, while D and trimming were determined from the DNA. The sample table shows fewer than 130,000 clones, and 65% are seen once. The top ten constitute over 3.5% of the sample.

Concerning this clone itself: Its antigen remains undetermined. Base-call qualities are not available, and no considerably larger clone is one nucleotide away.

The cohort consisted of 600 to 750 healthy bone marrow donors. Cohort members were all nominally healthy when sampled, although unrecorded immune exposures were likely present. The donor was CMV seropositive and was included in the group of some 290 seropositive cohort members. A peripheral blood sample was provided by each donor, and peripheral blood mononuclear cells were used for TCR beta sequencing. The Qiagen DNeasy Blood Extraction Kit was used to extract genomic DNA from the blood cell samples. CDR1 is given as MGHRA and CDR2 as YSYEKL, both from the germline V gene. The cysteine opens and the phenylalanine closes a CDR3 of 16 amino acids. Only the CDR3 DNA stays, 48 bases, in frame from base 1. Trimming removed 4 bases from V and 4 bases from J, leaving 14 bases between the germline ends.

The sequence is built from TRBV4-1 and TRBJ2-6; TRBD1 is perhaps the D gene, given 6 matching bases. The sequenced sample consisted of PBMCs. This receptor was taken from a man aged 30-40 years in good health and CMV-seropositive. At the DNA level, the sequence is TGCGCCAGCAGCCTTATGGCAGGGGACGGGGCCAACGTCCTGACTTTC. It is translated as CASSLMAGDGANVLTF.